This TCR beta chain was retrieved from a study of blood T cell repertoires in COVID-19. Turning to the study itself: Sites in the United States, Italy and Spain provided acute and convalescent COVID-19 samples. Sample material is recorded as cDNA or gDNA derived from T cells, B-cell-depleted T cells, or PBMCs.

The CDR3 loop spans 12 amino acids. V shed 2 bases and J shed 9 bases, with 8 bases lying between them. The germline gives CDR1 KGHSH, CDR2 LQKENI. In the authors' workflow: Counts of nucleated cells, estimated from reference gene primer amplification, were obtained. This table comes from immunoSEQ multiplex PCR, and its TCRdb copy is limited to in-frame clones, with some not included. V and J calls and clone size are those listed in that table; D and trimming were worked out from the DNA. Of 140,000 to 150,000 clones detected, 70% to 90% appear once; the ten largest clones hold roughly 2.6%. The V gene is TRBV18, the J gene TRBJ1-5; D is undetermined. The sample was peripheral blood. The origin of this receptor is a human donor with acute or convalescent COVID-19. The donor label of this sample is uncertain. CDR3 sequence: CASSPSLGPQHF. DNA of the CDR3: TGTGCCAGCTCACCAAGTCTCGGGCCCCAGCATTTT.